The 25 T cell receptor beta chains below were found in one sample sequenced in a study of blood T cell repertoires in COVID-19. TCRdb's copy holds only in-frame clones and misses some; the assay was immunoSEQ multiplex PCR. The sample lists 200,000 to 250,000 clones, under 90% occurring once. Sequencing was performed on peripheral blood. Every receptor here comes from a man in his thirties or forties with active or convalescent COVID-19.

V and J are TRBV7-2 and TRBJ2-3, with TRBD2 matching 7 bases. CDR1 is SGHTA and CDR2 is FQGNSA in the germline V gene. The trim removed 1 base at V and 6 bases at J, leaving 7 bases unmatched. There are 15 residues in the CDR3. CDR3 protein: CASSLGAGQRDTQYF. As DNA, the CDR3 is TGTGCCAGCAGCTTAGGAGCGGGGCAGCGGGATACGCAGTATTTT. Looking up the rest from reference TRBV7-2 and TRBJ2-3 gives the full variable domain: GAGVSQSPSNKVTEKGKDVELRCDPISGHTALYWYRQSLGQGLEFLIYFQGNSAPDKSGLPSDRFSAERTGGSVSTLTIQRTQQEDSAVYLCASSLGAGQRDTQYFGPGTRLTVL.

This chain uses TRBV30 with TRBJ1-2, with TRBD1 as a possible D gene (6 bases). This CDR3 has 12 amino acids. The germline V gene encodes CDR1 GTSNPN and CDR2 SVGIG (reference sequence). This CDR3 reads CASARGNYGYTF. The CDR3 DNA is TGTGCGTCCGCCAGGGGCAACTATGGCTACACCTTC.

The V call is TRBV28, the J call TRBJ1-6; D gene unclear. CDR1 is MDHEN and CDR2 is SYDVKM in the germline V gene. The CDR3 extends over 14 amino acids. V was clipped by 5 bases and J by 11 bases, with 16 bases between them. The CDR3 spells CASSTGIGGTPLHF. The CDR3 bases are TGTGCCAGCAGTACCGGGATCGGAGGCACACCCCTCCACTTT.

The V call is TRBV4-1, the J call TRBJ1-5; possible D gene TRBD1, 5 bases. The CDR3 is 15 amino acids. Germline values: CDR1 MGHRA, CDR2 YSYEKL. The V gene lost 1 base and the J gene lost 4 bases, with 11 bases spanning the gap. The CDR3: CASSQGRGINQPQHF. As DNA, the CDR3 is TGCGCCAGCAGCCAAGGAAGGGGCATTAATCAGCCCCAGCATTTT.

The chain recombines TRBV28 with TRBJ2-1, with 8 bases that match TRBD2. Trimming cost V 4 bases and J 5 bases; bases outside gene matches: 10. The CDR3 has 16 amino acids. Looked up from germline, CDR1 is MDHEN and CDR2 is SYDVKM. The CDR3 DNA sequence: TGTGCCAGCAGTTCTTTAACGGGACTAGTAAACAATGAGCAGTTCTTC. Protein: CASSSLTGLVNNEQFF.

This clone showed up just a few times. V usage is TRBV5-4 and J usage is TRBJ1-1, with TRBD1 as a possible D gene (6 bases). The CDR3 covers 13 residues. The V end was cut by 4 bases, the J end by 10 bases, with 17 bases between. Looked up from germline, CDR1 is SGHNT and CDR2 is YYREEE (reference sequence). The CDR3 reads CASSPGTPLRAFF. CDR3 nucleotide sequence: TGTGCCAGCAGCCCCGGGACACCTCTTCGAGCTTTCTTT.

The V call is TRBV7-3, the J call TRBJ2-7; weak D call: TRBD2 (6 bases). The CDR3 is made up of 15 amino acids. CDR1 SGHTA and CDR2 FQGTGA come from the germline V gene. Trimming stripped 2 bases from V and 2 bases from J, with 13 bases between. CDR3: CASSLGGSAPYEQYF. For the CDR3, the DNA is TGTGCCAGCAGCTTAGGAGGGAGTGCCCCCTACGAGCAGTACTTC. The full variable domain, its missing parts supplied by reference TRBV7-3 and TRBJ2-7, is GAGVSQTPSNKVTEKGKYVELRCDPISGHTALYWYRQSLGQGPEFLIYFQGTGAADDSGLPNDRFFAVRPEGSVSTLKIQRTERGDSAVYLCASSLGGSAPYEQYFGPGTRLTVT.

The chain employs TRBV12-3 or TRBV12-4 and TRBJ1-4; perhaps TRBD1 as D (5 bases). The CDR3 spans 12 residues. V dropped 7 bases and J dropped 8 bases, with 11 bases sitting between them. In nucleotides, the CDR3 is TGTGCCAGCACATTGGGGCGGGAAAAACTGTTTTTT. Its protein product is CASTLGREKLFF.

In this sample, this clone turned up once. V gene TRBV5-1 combines with J gene TRBJ1-1; 7 bases line up with TRBD1. CDR1 is SGHRS, CDR2 YFSETQ, per germline. The CDR3 has 13 residues. V shed 1 base and J 5 bases; nucleotides not matched to a gene: 2. The CDR3 loop reads CASSLRGRTEAFF. DNA of the CDR3: TGCGCCAGCAGCTTGAGGGGGCGGACTGAAGCTTTCTTT.

The gene calls are TRBV21-1 and TRBJ2-7; TRBD2 is taken as the D call from the table, unchecked against the DNA. TRBV21-1 is designated a pseudogene. CDR3 length: 18 residues. The chain's CDR3 is CASSKVMRLAGGAYEQYF. In DNA form, the CDR3 reads TGTGCCAGCAGCAAAGTAATGAGACTAGCGGGGGGAGCCTACGAGCAGTACTTC.

This clone was counted only a few times. At one end the junction does not follow the germline gene, possibly because of a read error. V usage is TRBV7-7 and J usage is TRBJ2-3; either TRBD1 or TRBD2 may fit D (5 bases each). CDR1 and CDR2 (germline): SSHAT, FNYEAQ (reference sequence). The CDR3 loop spans 15 amino acids. The DNA of the CDR3 is TGTGCCAGCAGTTTAGCGTGGACAAGCACAGATACGCAGTATTTT. Protein sequence: CASSLAWTSTDTQYF.

This chain joins TRBV12-3 or TRBV12-4 and TRBJ1-1; no clear D gene. V was clipped by 6 bases and J by 5 bases, with 7 bases between them. The CDR3 is made up of 11 amino acids. CDR3 nucleotides: TGTGCCAGCAGCTACCGTACTGAAGCTTTCTTT. Its protein is CASSYRTEAFF.

The rearrangement joins TRBV4-3 to TRBJ2-3; 12 bases agree with TRBD2. The J segment lost 6 bases and the V segment lost 0 bases, leaving 7 bases of the junction unmatched. This CDR3 is built from 17 residues. CDR1 is LGHNA and CDR2 is YSLEER in the germline V gene. The CDR3, as DNA: TGCGCCAGCAGCCAAGATCCTAGCGGGGGGGTTATGGATACGCAGTATTTT. This gives the protein CASSQDPSGGVMDTQYF.

The V call is TRBV30, the J call TRBJ1-5; 8 nucleotides line up with TRBD1. The germline gives CDR1 GTSNPN, CDR2 SVGIG (reference sequence). CDR3 size: 14 residues. Unmatched junction bases numbered 9, after V lost 4 bases and J lost 7 bases. Here the CDR3 DNA reads TGTGCCTGGAAGGGGCAGGGGGCAAAGCAGCCCCAGCATTTT. Protein sequence: CAWKGQGAKQPQHF.

This chain links TRBV30 with TRBJ2-7, with a weak D call TRBD1 (5 bases). V was cut by 4 bases and J by 4 bases, with 11 bases left in between. CDR1 and CDR2 from the germline V gene are GTSNPN and SVGIG (reference sequence). The CDR3 consists of 12 residues. The CDR3 protein is CAWNQGVYEQYF. CDR3 nucleotide sequence: TGTGCCTGGAACCAGGGCGTTTACGAGCAGTACTTC.

In its sample, this clone was seen once. The V gene is TRBV19, the J gene TRBJ2-1; 10 nucleotides align to TRBD2. The CDR3 consists of 15 residues. The junction had 4 bases not matched to a gene; V was cut back by 1 base and J by 7 bases. Germline V gene sequence: CDR1 LNHDA, CDR2 SQIVND (reference sequence). CDR3 DNA sequence: TGTGCCAGTAGTATAGTAGCGGGAGGTTTGAATGAGCAGTTCTTC. This encodes CASSIVAGGLNEQFF.

The V call is TRBV4-2, the J call TRBJ2-7, with D unclear. CDR1 and CDR2 from the germline V gene are LGHNA and YNFKEQ. The CDR3 loop spans 12 amino acids. V was trimmed by 0 bases and J by 4 bases, leaving 4 bases between them. The CDR3 reads CASSQDQYEQYF. Here the CDR3 DNA reads TGTGCCAGCAGCCAAGATCAATACGAGCAGTACTTC.

This clone was counted between two and nine times. The CDR3 DNA reads TGTGCCAGCTCACCTGTCGAGGGCTACGAGCAGTACTTC. Its translation: CASSPVEGYEQYF. This chain connects TRBV18 to TRBJ2-7; a weak D match, TRBD2 (5 bases). The V and J ends lost 3 bases and 3 bases respectively, with 9 bases between them. Germline V CDR1 and CDR2: KGHSH, LQKENI. The CDR3 is 13 amino acids.

This chain uses TRBV18 with TRBJ2-3; TRBD2 agrees at 7 bases. This CDR3 has 16 amino acids. With 3 bases clipped from V and 0 bases from J, the junction kept 6 bases outside the gene matches. The V gene's germline CDR1 is KGHSH and CDR2 LQKENI. CDR3 sequence reads: CASSPFGEGSTDTQYF. In nucleotides, the CDR3 is TGTGCCAGCTCACCTTTCGGGGAGGGGAGCACAGATACGCAGTATTTT.

This chain links TRBV4-3 with TRBJ2-6, with D perhaps TRBD1 (6 bases). Between the trimmed V and J ends, which lost 0 bases and 3 bases, there was a span of 6 bases. From germline, CDR1 is LGHNA and CDR2 YSLEER. This CDR3 region has 15 residues. The CDR3 sequence is CASSQDRGGANVLTF. The CDR3 DNA reads TGCGCCAGCAGCCAAGACAGGGGTGGGGCCAACGTCCTGACTTTC.

The chain carries TRBV5-6 and TRBJ2-7; 11 bases line up with TRBD2. Germline V gene lookup returns CDR1 SGHDT and CDR2 YYEEEE. J was trimmed by 3 bases and V by 7 bases; bases with no gene match: 9. CDR3 size: 15 residues. DNA for the CDR3: TGTGCCAGCGACAAACTAGCGGGAGAGAACTACGAGCAGTACTTC. Translating it yields CASDKLAGENYEQYF.

This clone was detected a few times. Other nucleotide sequences in the sample specify the same CDR3. DNA of the CDR3: TGTGCCAGCTCACCTGACAGGGGGGGCAATCAGCCCCAGCATTTT. Translated, it gives CASSPDRGGNQPQHF. The J gene is TRBJ1-5, the V gene TRBV18; 9 bases agree with TRBD1. This CDR3 spans 15 amino acids. Germline V gene sequence: CDR1 KGHSH, CDR2 LQKENI. V lost 3 bases to trimming and J lost 2 bases; unmatched junction nucleotides: 2.

CDR3 nucleotides: TGTGCCAGCACCAGGGGGACGGGGTCATCGGGCAATCAGCCCCAGCATTTT. Amino acid sequence: CASTRGTGSSGNQPQHF. V usage is TRBV21-1 and J usage is TRBJ1-5; the table names TRBD1, a call not compared with the DNA. TRBV21-1 is noted as a pseudogene. The CDR3 sequence is 17 residues long.

This clone was seen only once. The rearrangement links TRBV7-2 to TRBJ2-1; the match to TRBD2 covers 11 bases. Germline loops: CDR1 SGHTA, CDR2 FQGNSA. The CDR3 has 14 residues. V lost 5 bases and J lost 7; bases outside the gene matches: 4. CDR3 sequence: CASSDVAGGNEQFF. In DNA form, the CDR3 reads TGTGCCAGCAGCGACGTAGCGGGGGGGAATGAGCAGTTCTTC. The complete variable domain, with remaining parts taken from reference TRBV7-2 and TRBJ2-1, reads GAGVSQSPSNKVTEKGKDVELRCDPISGHTALYWYRQSLGQGLEFLIYFQGNSAPDKSGLPSDRFSAERTGGSVSTLTIQRTQQEDSAVYLCASSDVAGGNEQFFGPGTRLTVL.

The rearrangement links TRBV4-3 to TRBJ1-5, with a possible D match to TRBD1 (6 bases). Between the trimmed V and J ends, which lost 0 bases and 6 bases, there was a span of 12 bases. Looked up from germline, CDR1 is LGHNA and CDR2 is YSLEER. This CDR3 is 15 amino acids long. DNA for the CDR3: TGCGCCAGCAGCCAAGATGAGGGGGTTAGTCAGCCCCAGCATTTT. Encoded protein: CASSQDEGVSQPQHF.